These T cell receptor beta chains were read from a single sample in a study of shared clonotypes between healthy human individuals. Here immunoSEQ multiplex PCR was the method, and the copy in TCRdb shows in-frame clones only, minus some. The table has around 1.9 million clones, 90% to 95% seen once; the top ten hold less than 2%. Sequencing input: naive CD8+ T cells from PBMCs. Every receptor here comes from a man younger than 35 in good health. Some clones in this sample may be carry-over from other donors' samples. Each CDR3 is given with its conserved first and last residue. Each record gives: V gene, J gene, D gene, clone size, CDR3 protein, CDR3 DNA. A D gene is named only where the DNA matches it firmly. Only part of the rows carry a size: once, few, many, or a class if the clone is expanded.

v_call: TRBV7-9; j_call: TRBJ2-2; d_call: TRBD2; clone_size: -; cdr3_aa: CASSTLAGPNTGELFF; cdr3_nt: TGTGCCAGCAGCACCTTAGCGGGGCCGAACACCGGGGAGCTGTTTTTT
v_call: TRBV6-1; j_call: TRBJ2-1; d_call: -; clone_size: -; cdr3_aa: CASRGRNEQFF; cdr3_nt: TGTGCCAGCAGAGGACGCAATGAGCAGTTCTTC
v_call: TRBV28; j_call: TRBJ2-2; d_call: -; clone_size: -; cdr3_aa: CASISRGAITGELFF; cdr3_nt: TGTGCCAGTATTTCCCGGGGTGCCATCACCGGGGAGCTGTTTTTT
v_call: TRBV7-2; j_call: TRBJ1-1; d_call: -; clone_size: -; cdr3_aa: CASSITGTSEGRNTEAFF; cdr3_nt: TGTGCCAGCAGCATCACCGGGACATCGGAAGGGAGGAACACTGAAGCTTTCTTT
v_call: TRBV27; j_call: TRBJ2-7; d_call: -; clone_size: -; cdr3_aa: CASSLGVTYEQYF; cdr3_nt: TGTGCCAGCAGTTTGGGGGTGACCTACGAGCAGTACTTC
v_call: TRBV28; j_call: TRBJ1-2; d_call: -; clone_size: -; cdr3_aa: CASSLFAGTGYGYTF; cdr3_nt: TGTGCCAGCAGTTTATTCGCAGGGACGGGATATGGCTACACCTTC
v_call: TRBV6-5; j_call: TRBJ2-7; d_call: -; clone_size: once; cdr3_aa: CASSYSSDYEQYF; cdr3_nt: TGTGCCAGCAGTTACTCGTCAGACTACGAGCAGTACTTC
v_call: TRBV9; j_call: TRBJ2-1; d_call: TRBD2; clone_size: -; cdr3_aa: CASSGTSGSAYNEQFF; cdr3_nt: TGTGCCAGCAGTGGGACTAGCGGGAGTGCGTACAATGAGCAGTTCTTC
v_call: TRBV27; j_call: TRBJ2-7; d_call: -; clone_size: -; cdr3_aa: CASSVRGRSYEQYF; cdr3_nt: TGTGCCAGCAGTGTCCGTGGGCGCTCCTACGAGCAGTACTTC
v_call: TRBV9; j_call: TRBJ2-7; d_call: -; clone_size: -; cdr3_aa: CASSVGVTYEQYF; cdr3_nt: TGTGCCAGCAGCGTTGGAGTAACCTACGAGCAGTACTTC
v_call: TRBV7-8; j_call: TRBJ2-3; d_call: -; clone_size: -; cdr3_aa: CASSLSTDPTDTQYF; cdr3_nt: TGTGCCAGCAGCTTATCAACAGACCCCACAGATACGCAGTATTTT
v_call: TRBV7-9; j_call: TRBJ1-2; d_call: TRBD1; clone_size: -; cdr3_aa: CASSLATTGVGYTF; cdr3_nt: TGTGCCAGCAGCTTAGCTACGACAGGGGTTGGCTACACCTTC
v_call: TRBV7-3; j_call: TRBJ2-7; d_call: TRBD1; clone_size: once; cdr3_aa: CASSLGQGAYEQYF; cdr3_nt: TGTGCCAGCAGCTTAGGCCAGGGGGCTTACGAGCAGTACTTC
v_call: TRBV19; j_call: TRBJ1-5; d_call: -; clone_size: once; cdr3_aa: CASSIRPYSNQPQHF; cdr3_nt: TGTGCCAGTAGTATTCGGCCTTATAGCAATCAGCCCCAGCATTTT
v_call: TRBV6-1; j_call: TRBJ1-2; d_call: -; clone_size: -; cdr3_aa: CASSERTADNFYGYTF; cdr3_nt: TGTGCCAGCAGTGAAAGGACAGCGGATAACTTCTATGGCTACACCTTC
v_call: TRBV27; j_call: TRBJ2-1; d_call: -; clone_size: -; cdr3_aa: CASSHLLAPYNEQFF; cdr3_nt: TGTGCCAGCAGCCACCTCCTAGCGCCCTACAATGAGCAGTTCTTC
v_call: TRBV7-2; j_call: TRBJ1-5; d_call: -; clone_size: -; cdr3_aa: CASSSLLNQPQHF; cdr3_nt: TGTGCCAGCAGCTCCTTATTAAATCAGCCCCAGCATTTT
v_call: TRBV4-1; j_call: TRBJ2-1; d_call: TRBD2; clone_size: -; cdr3_aa: CASSPHSSGSNEQFF; cdr3_nt: TGCGCCAGCAGCCCCCACTCTAGCGGGAGCAATGAGCAGTTCTTC
v_call: TRBV30; j_call: TRBJ1-4; d_call: -; clone_size: -; cdr3_aa: CAWRARNQGRGFGKLFF; cdr3_nt: TGTGCCTGGAGGGCAAGAAATCAGGGTAGAGGTTTTGGAAAACTGTTTTTT
v_call: TRBV27; j_call: TRBJ1-1; d_call: -; clone_size: -; cdr3_aa: CASSLGPGTPNTEAFF; cdr3_nt: TGTGCCAGCAGTTTAGGCCCCGGGACCCCAAACACTGAAGCTTTCTTT
v_call: TRBV27; j_call: TRBJ2-1; d_call: -; clone_size: -; cdr3_aa: CASSLFPYNEQFF; cdr3_nt: TGTGCCAGCAGTTTATTCCCCTACAATGAGCAGTTCTTC
v_call: TRBV4-1; j_call: TRBJ1-5; d_call: -; clone_size: -; cdr3_aa: CASSSIGGFGSQPQHF; cdr3_nt: TGCGCCAGCAGCTCGATCGGCGGGTTCGGAAGTCAGCCCCAGCATTTT